The 22 T cell receptor beta chains below were found in one sample sequenced in a study of neoadjuvant nivolumab and ipilimumab in lung cancer. This table comes from immunoSEQ multiplex PCR, and its TCRdb copy is limited to in-frame clones, with some not included. The table records 24,000 or so clones, around 80% of them present only once. The source material was peripheral blood, sampled before neoadjuvant nivolumab, alone or with ipilimumab. These receptors came from an adult with non-small cell lung cancer.

V gene TRBV19 combines with J gene TRBJ1-1; D gene unclear. Per the germline V gene, CDR1 is LNHDA and CDR2 is SQIVND (reference sequence). The CDR3 spans 14 residues. The V gene lost 2 bases and the J gene lost 5 bases, with 12 bases spanning the gap. CDR3 sequence: CASSIFRAGTEAFF. For the CDR3, the DNA is TGTGCCAGTAGTATATTCCGGGCGGGGACTGAAGCTTTCTTT. Full variable domain (missing parts from reference TRBV19 and TRBJ1-1): DGGITQSPKYLFRKEGQNVTLSCEQNLNHDAMYWYRQDPGQGLRLIYYSQIVNDFQKGDIAEGYSVSREKKESFPLTVTSAQKNPTAFYLCASSIFRAGTEAFFGQGTRLTVV.

V and J are TRBV5-1 and TRBJ2-5, with TRBD1 matching 9 bases. The V gene end was trimmed by 4 bases and the J gene end by 5 bases; junction bases not matched to a gene: 9. CDR1 is SGHRS and CDR2 is YFSETQ in the germline V gene. This CDR3 comprises 15 residues. CDR3 nucleotides: TGCGCCAGCAGCACGGGACAGGGTGGGGTGGAGACCCAGTACTTC. Residues: CASSTGQGGVETQYF.

The chain employs TRBV6-5 and TRBJ2-3; no clear D gene. The CDR3 extends over 13 amino acids. Germline lookup yields CDR1 MNHEY and CDR2 SVGAGI. V lost 5 bases to trimming and J lost 2 bases, with 8 bases between them. The CDR3 DNA reads TGTGCCAGCAGTGAAGACATCACAGATACGCAGTATTTT. The encoded protein is CASSEDITDTQYF.

The table lists this clone with a few counts. The gene calls are TRBV11-2 and TRBJ1-6; D might be TRBD1 (5 bases). CDR3 length: 15 residues. The germline V gene encodes CDR1 SGHAT and CDR2 FQNNGV. Deletions cut 1 base from V and 10 bases from J, with 14 bases between. CDR3 DNA: TGTGCCAGCAGCTTAGGGTCAGGGACGGGCTCACCCCTCCACTTT. Translated: CASSLGSGTGSPLHF.

CDR3: CASTPGQGYEQYF. The DNA for the CDR3 is TGTGCCAGCACCCCAGGACAGGGCTACGAGCAGTACTTC. V and J are TRBV6-5 and TRBJ2-7, with 8 bases aligning to TRBD1. The V gene's germline CDR1 is MNHEY and CDR2 SVGAGI. Germline trimming cut 7 bases from V and 3 bases from J; bases unmatched to any gene: 5. The CDR3 runs 13 residues.

The CDR3 reads CASETSGGPRGEQFF. The CDR3 DNA sequence: TGTGCCAGCGAAACTAGCGGGGGGCCGAGAGGAGAGCAGTTCTTC. The chain uses TRBV6-5 and TRBJ2-1, with TRBD2 matching 12 bases. This CDR3 is 15 amino acids long. The V segment lost 8 bases and the J segment 10 bases; nucleotides outside the gene matches: 12. Germline-derived CDR1 and CDR2 are MNHEY and SVGAGI.

CDR3 coding DNA: TGCGCCAGCAGCTCAGGGACAGGAAGGTACGAGCAGTACTTC. It specifies CASSSGTGRYEQYF. The rearrangement links TRBV5-1 to TRBJ2-7, with TRBD1 matching over 8 bases. Unmatched junction bases numbered 6, after V lost 3 bases and J lost 4 bases. CDR1 is SGHRS and CDR2 is YFSETQ in the germline V gene. The CDR3 consists of 14 residues.

V and J are TRBV7-3 and TRBJ2-1; 8 bases align to TRBD2. Trimming took 5 bases from V and 7 from J; bases not matched to a gene: 10. The CDR3 contains 15 residues. The V gene's germline CDR1 is SGHTA and CDR2 FQGTGA. CDR3 amino acids: CASSQTGGAANEQFF. As DNA, the CDR3 is TGTGCCAGCAGCCAGACCGGGGGGGCTGCGAATGAGCAGTTCTTC.

CDR3 bases: TGTGCCATCAGTGGGCAGGGTGGCACTGAAGCTTTCTTT. It translates to CAISGQGGTEAFF. This rearrangement joins TRBV10-3 to TRBJ1-1, with D possibly matching TRBD1 (5 bases). The V end lost 4 bases, the J end lost 4 bases, and 10 bases lay between the germline ends. Looked up from germline, CDR1 is ENHRY and CDR2 is SYGVKD. The CDR3 runs 13 residues.

The genes are TRBV2 and TRBJ2-2; D is undetermined. This CDR3 region has 15 residues. Germline CDR1 and CDR2: SNHLY and FYNNEI. Trimming took 4 bases from V and 2 from J, leaving 11 bases between them. The CDR3: CASSVDGPNTGELFF. The CDR3 region has the DNA TGTGCCAGCAGTGTGGATGGGCCTAACACCGGGGAGCTGTTTTTT.

The chain combines TRBV29-1 with TRBJ2-3; weak D call: TRBD1 (5 bases). The CDR3 runs 15 residues. Trimming cost V 4 bases and J 1 base, with 15 bases left between them. Germline-derived CDR1 and CDR2 are SQVTM and ANQGSEA. CDR3 sequence (DNA): TGCAGCGTTGCCAGCGACAGAATAGGCACAGATACGCAGTATTTT. Translating gives CSVASDRIGTDTQYF.

CDR3: CASSQDRRGTLSNQPQHF. The CDR3 DNA follows: TGCGCCAGCAGCCAAGATCGCCGGGGGACTCTTAGCAATCAGCCCCAGCATTTT. This rearrangement joins TRBV4-1 to TRBJ1-5; possible D gene TRBD1, 5 bases. This CDR3 comprises 18 residues. Trimming shortened V by 0 bases and J by 0 bases, and 15 bases separated the two germline ends. Germline V lookup: CDR1 MGHRA, CDR2 YSYEKL.

This chain connects TRBV5-6 to TRBJ2-5; a possible D gene is TRBD1 (6 bases). The CDR3 totals 15 residues. The germline CDR1 and CDR2 sequences are SGHDT and YYEEEE. The ends were cut back, 1 base at V and 4 bases at J, with 14 bases in the middle. As DNA, the CDR3 is TGTGCCAGCAGCTTGTTCCAGGGGCTCGGAGAGACCCAGTACTTC. This encodes CASSLFQGLGETQYF.

V gene TRBV18 combines with J gene TRBJ2-5; D is unresolved. Germline CDR1 KGHSH, CDR2 LQKENI. With 0 bases removed from V and 2 bases from J, the gap between germline ends came to 1 base. This CDR3 is 12 amino acids long. For the CDR3, the DNA is TGTGCCAGCTCACCACCACAAGAGACCCAGTACTTC. Translation gives CASSPPQETQYF. The complete variable domain, with remaining parts taken from reference TRBV18 and TRBJ2-5, reads NAGVMQNPRHLVRRRGQEARLRCSPMKGHSHVYWYRQLPEEGLKFMVYLQKENIIDESGMPKERFSAEFPKEGPSILRIQQVVRGDSAAYFCASSPPQETQYFGPGTRLLVL.

The V and J genes are TRBV7-3 and TRBJ2-3, with 9 nucleotides matching TRBD2. J gave up 3 bases and V 3 bases, and 1 base lay outside the gene matches. In germline, CDR1 is SGHTA, CDR2 FQGTGA. The CDR3 loop spans 14 amino acids. The CDR3 loop reads CASSLGLATDTQYF. The CDR3 bases are TGTGCCAGCAGCTTGGGACTAGCAACAGATACGCAGTATTTT.

The V call is TRBV5-8, the J call TRBJ2-5; no clear D gene. This CDR3 region has 14 residues. Deletions cut 0 bases from V and 1 base from J, with 7 bases between. CDR1 and CDR2 from the germline V gene are SGHTS and YDEGEE. The chain's CDR3 is CASSLVWAQETQYF. Written as DNA, the CDR3 is TGTGCCAGCAGCTTGGTATGGGCCCAAGAGACCCAGTACTTC.

V and J are TRBV2 and TRBJ1-1, with D maybe TRBD1 (5 bases). Per germline, CDR1 SNHLY and CDR2 FYNNEI. The CDR3 totals 14 residues. V lost 1 base and J 8 bases, leaving 14 bases between the germline ends. The CDR3 DNA reads as TGTGCCAGCAGTGAAGGTTTTGACAGCACCGAAGCTTTCTTT. This sequence encodes CASSEGFDSTEAFF.

This clone was counted once. The chain couples TRBV6-5 to TRBJ2-3; 7 positions agree with TRBD2. Germline CDR1 reads MNHEY; CDR2 reads SVGAGI. The CDR3 sequence is 15 residues long. J was trimmed by 6 bases and V by 6 bases; bases with no gene match: 12. The CDR3 bases are TGTGCCAGCAGACGCGACAGTGGGAGGGTGGATACGCAGTATTTT. Encoded protein: CASRRDSGRVDTQYF.

The gene calls are TRBV5-1 and TRBJ2-6; 12 positions agree with TRBD2. CDR1 SGHRS and CDR2 YFSETQ come from the germline V gene. J gave up 0 bases and V 1 base, and 5 bases lay outside the gene matches. This CDR3 has 19 amino acids. The CDR3 region has the DNA TGCGCCAGCAGCTTGTCCCCGACTAGCGGGGGCTCTGGGGCCAACGTCCTGACTTTC. Translating gives CASSLSPTSGGSGANVLTF.

The J gene is TRBJ2-4, the V gene TRBV5-1, with D possibly TRBD1 on 5 matching bases. Trimming pared 0 bases from V and 6 bases from J, leaving 10 bases between. Germline lookup yields CDR1 SGHRS and CDR2 YFSETQ. CDR3 length: 14 residues. CDR3 sequence reads: CASSLGGELNIQYF. CDR3 sequence (DNA): TGCGCCAGCAGCTTGGGGGGCGAACTAAACATTCAGTACTTC.

The gene calls are TRBV5-1 and TRBJ2-7; 9 nucleotides align to TRBD1. Unmatched junction bases numbered 9, after V lost 5 bases and J lost 3 bases. The germline CDR1 and CDR2 sequences are SGHRS and YFSETQ. There are 15 residues in the CDR3. CDR3 region: CASRTGQGVFYEQYF. The DNA for the CDR3 is TGCGCCAGCAGAACGGGACAGGGAGTTTTCTACGAGCAGTACTTC.

The V call is TRBV7-8, the J call TRBJ2-6; D is unresolved. The CDR3 runs 16 residues. V was clipped by 2 bases and J by 0 bases, with 8 bases between them. Germline CDR1 is SGHVS and CDR2 is FQNEAQ. The CDR3 protein is CASSLFSFSGANVLTF. The DNA of the CDR3 is TGTGCCAGCAGCTTATTTTCGTTCTCTGGGGCCAACGTCCTGACTTTC.